This TCR beta chain was retrieved from a study of T cell changes during pregnancy in multiple sclerosis. The CDR3 spans 15 residues. J lost 8 bases, V lost 6 bases, and 11 bases had no gene match. Germline lookup yields CDR1 MNHNS and CDR2 SASEGT. Assay: immunoSEQ multiplex PCR; the TCRdb copy retains only in-frame clones and omits some. The data show 55,000 to 85,000 clones, with over 85% seen just once and approximately 1.2% held by the top ten. The rearrangement links TRBV6-1 to TRBJ2-1; 9 bases line up with TRBD2. The sample here was peripheral blood, taken in the third trimester of pregnancy. The TCR originated in a female donor with multiple sclerosis, enrolled in a pregnancy study. For the CDR3, the DNA is TGTGCCAGCAGGGGAGGCCCGGGACTAGCCCATGAGCAGTTCTTC. This sequence encodes CASRGGPGLAHEQFF.